Shown below are 24 T cell receptor beta chains from a single sample sequenced in a study of tumor-infiltrating lymphocytes in primary liver carcinoma. Making TCR beta cDNA involved approximately 520 ng total RNA and a constant-region primer. Generation of the TCR beta libraries relied on three nested multiplex PCR rounds using slightly modified ARM-PCR. For approximately 10 cycles apiece, the opening two PCR rounds ran with TRBV1-TRBV30 forward primers and a C-beta reverse primer. TCRdb recomputed calls from the multiplex PCR reads with MiXCR, one row per CDR3 protein. The table lists about 200,000 distinct CDR3 sequences, roughly 61% of them singletons. Alongside blood RNA obtained from unsorted whole blood, germline DNA was also extracted. The sequencing sample was made of peripheral blood. The source of these receptors is a woman aged 60-75 years with primary liver carcinoma and hepatitis B virus infection.

The sample holds a few counts of this clonotype. The chain recombines TRBV5-1 with TRBJ2-7; 7 bases match TRBD2. Per the germline V gene, CDR1 is SGHRS and CDR2 is YFSETQ. Trimming cost V 0 bases and J 6 bases; bases outside gene matches: 6. This CDR3 has 14 amino acids. CDR3 bases: TGCGCCAGCAGCTTGGGCGGGAGTCGTGGCGAGCAGTACTTC. Encoded protein: CASSLGGSRGEQYF. Filled out from reference TRBV5-1 and TRBJ2-7, the complete variable domain reads KAGVTQTPRYLIKTRGQQVTLSCSPISGHRSVSWYQQTPGQGLQFLFEYFSETQRNKGNFPGRFSGRQFSNSRSEMNVSTLELGDSALYLCASSLGGSRGEQYFGPGTRLTVT.

In regard to this clonotype: It may be a read error: a sequence one base away is much more abundant. The rearrangement joins TRBV6-1 to TRBJ2-1; TRBD2 agrees at 7 bases. Germline-derived CDR1 and CDR2 are MNHNS and SASEGT. The CDR3 is made up of 14 amino acids. CDR3: CVRINGLGYNEQFF. The DNA of the CDR3 is TGTGTCAGGATTAACGGACTAGGCTACAATGAGCAGTTCTTC.

This clonotype was detected only a few times. Mismatch with germline at one junction end may stem from a read error. This chain joins TRBV6-1 and TRBJ1-2; D is ambiguous. There are 14 residues in the CDR3. The germline gives CDR1 MNHNS, CDR2 SASEGT. This chain's CDR3 is CTSSEIARADGYTF. The CDR3 bases are TGTACCAGCAGTGAAATTGCCCGCGCGGATGGCTACACCTTC.

The chain joins TRBV7-9 to TRBJ1-2; 8 bases map to TRBD1. The CDR3 length is 15 residues. Trimming removed 5 bases from V and 1 base from J; junction bases left unmatched: 6. CDR1 is SEHNR and CDR2 is FQNEAQ in the germline V gene (reference sequence). In nucleotides, the CDR3 is TGTGCCAGCAGCCTGGGACAGGCCCTTAACTATGGCTACACCTTC. Its protein product is CASSLGQALNYGYTF.

There are many counts of this clonotype. This rearrangement joins TRBV5-1 to TRBJ2-2, with 12 nucleotides matching TRBD2. The length of the CDR3 is 18 residues. The germline CDR1 and CDR2 sequences are SGHRS and YFSETQ. V lost 3 bases, J lost 2 bases, and 8 bases stayed unmatched. This CDR3 reads CASSSTSGRTGNTGELFF. CDR3 in DNA: TGCGCCAGCAGCTCCACTAGCGGGAGGACGGGAAACACCGGGGAGCTGTTTTTT.

About this clonotype: This likely comes from a read error, as the CDR3 has no conserved phenylalanine or tryptophan at its end. This sequence joins TRBV29-1 and TRBJ2-1, with 7 nucleotides matching TRBD2. CDR3 length equals 15 residues. The germline V gene encodes CDR1 SQVTM and CDR2 ANQGSEA. V trimming: 4 bases; J trimming: 7 bases; junction bases outside the gene matches: 13. CDR3 loop: CSVVVVGGPGNEQFL. The CDR3 DNA sequence: TGCAGCGTTGTTGTAGTGGGAGGGCCCGGGAATGAGCAGTTCTTA.

V and J are TRBV30 and TRBJ2-3; TRBD2 agrees at 8 bases. The length of the CDR3 is 18 residues. V lost 3 bases and J lost 4; bases outside the gene matches: 18. Germline V lookup: CDR1 GTSNPN, CDR2 SVGIG (reference sequence). The CDR3 loop is CAWRQKPLTSVIADTQYF. In DNA form, the CDR3 reads TGTGCCTGGAGACAGAAACCTCTGACTAGCGTGATTGCAGATACGCAGTATTTT.

The rearrangement joins TRBV11-2 to TRBJ2-2; D gene unclear. This CDR3 spans 16 amino acids. The V gene's germline CDR1 is SGHAT and CDR2 FQNNGV. The ends were cut back, 5 bases at V and 13 bases at J, with 26 bases in the middle. In nucleotides, the CDR3 is TGTGCCAGCAGCCCATTTAAGGGCCGCCAACACTGGGGGCTGTTTTTT. This translates into CASSPFKGRQHWGLFF.

This clonotype was detected only once. This rearrangement joins TRBV11-2 to TRBJ2-1, with TRBD2 matching over 7 bases. The germline gives CDR1 SGHAT, CDR2 FQNNGV. CDR3 size: 16 residues. Unmatched junction bases numbered 11, after V lost 5 bases and J lost 4 bases. Written as DNA, the CDR3 is TGTGCCAGCAGCCCCGCCTGGGCTAGCGGTTACAATGAGCAGTTCTTC. It translates to CASSPAWASGYNEQFF.

For this clonotype: The CDR3 ends on some other residue instead of the conserved phenylalanine or tryptophan, so this is likely a read error. It is unclear where the CDR3 begins or ends on the DNA, so no DNA is shown, and the CDR3 is as TCRdb lists it. The V gene is TRBV11-3, the J gene TRBJ2-3. CDR1 is SGHNT and CDR2 is YENEEA in the germline V gene. The CDR3 spans 14 amino acids, including both terminal residues. The chain's CDR3 is CASSLWGSPDTLYY.

About this clonotype: Given a much more abundant clone one base away, this may be a read error. The CDR3 bases are TGTGCCAGCAGTTTAGGAATCTCAACTAGTGAAAAACTGTTTTTT. This sequence encodes CASSLGISTSEKLFF. V usage is TRBV12-3 or TRBV12-4 and J usage is TRBJ1-4; no clear D. The CDR3 contains 15 residues.

Points on this clonotype: This may be a read error: a much more frequent sequence differs by one nucleotide. The genes are TRBV5-6 and TRBJ2-3; D assignment may be TRBD1 or TRBD2 (6 bases each). The CDR3 spans 16 residues. V lost 1 base, J lost 2 bases, and 14 bases lay in between. Germline lookup yields CDR1 SGHDT and CDR2 YYEEEE. Here the CDR3 reads CASSLIGGTNTDTQYF. CDR3 nucleotide sequence: TGTGCCAGCAGCTTGATCGGGGGCACAAACACAGATACGCAGTATTTT.

This clonotype has a count of ten or more. The V gene is TRBV11-3, the J gene TRBJ1-1, with TRBD1 matching 7 bases. The CDR3 is 17 amino acids. CDR1 is SGHNT, CDR2 YENEEA, per germline. After removal of 3 bases from V and 1 base from J, the junction contained 11 bases not matched to a gene. This chain's CDR3 is CASSFQFSGQENTEAFF. CDR3 nucleotides: TGTGCCAGCAGCTTCCAATTTTCCGGACAGGAGAACACTGAAGCTTTCTTT.

J is TRBJ1-1 and V is TRBV5-1; D remains unclear. The germline V gene has CDR1 SGHRS and CDR2 YFSETQ. With 4 bases removed from V and 0 bases from J, the gap between germline ends came to 16 bases. The CDR3 is 16 residues long. Here the CDR3 DNA reads TGCGCCAGCAGCGCAGACGAGGGTCCCATGAACACTGAAGCTTTCTTT. The encoded protein is CASSADEGPMNTEAFF.

This clonotype was seen a single time. Compared with germline, one end of the junction differs, possibly owing to a read error. The chain uses TRBV28 and TRBJ2-7, with 12 bases that match TRBD2. This CDR3 comprises 14 residues. Per the germline V gene, CDR1 is MDHEN and CDR2 is SYDVKM. The CDR3 here is CASSFPSGRGEQHF. The DNA for the CDR3 is TGTGCCAGCAGTTTTCCTAGCGGGAGGGGCGAGCAGCACTTC. The full variable domain, with the rest looked up from reference TRBV28 and TRBJ2-7, is DVKVTQSSRYLVKRTGEKVFLECVQDMDHENMFWYRQDPGLGLRLIYFSYDVKMKEKGDIPEGYSVSREKKERFSLILESASTNQTSMYLCASSFPSGRGEQHFGPGTRLTVT.

This clonotype was counted ten times or more. The CDR3 sequence: CASSSRTSGRGAETQYF. CDR3 in DNA: TGTGCCAGCAGCTCCCGGACTAGCGGGAGGGGGGCAGAGACCCAGTACTTC. The chain links TRBV11-2 to TRBJ2-5; 15 nucleotides agree with TRBD2. This CDR3 has 17 residues. Germline CDR1 is SGHAT and CDR2 is FQNNGV. The J segment lost 4 bases and the V segment lost 4 bases, leaving 7 bases of the junction unmatched. The whole variable domain, filled in from reference TRBV11-2 and TRBJ2-5, reads EAGVAQSPRYKIIEKRQSVAFWCNPISGHATLYWYQQILGQGPKLLIQFQNNGVVDDSQLPKDRFSAERLKGVDSTLKIQPAKLEDSAVYLCASSSRTSGRGAETQYFGPGTRLLVL.

This clonotype showed up many times. The gene calls are TRBV11-2 and TRBJ1-6; 9 bases map to TRBD1. This CDR3 is 16 amino acids long. The germline V gene encodes CDR1 SGHAT and CDR2 FQNNGV. V lost 5 bases to trimming and J lost 6 bases; unmatched junction nucleotides: 8. CDR3 DNA sequence: TGTGCCAGCAGCCTTCAACAGGGGGCGCGTAATTCACCCCTCCACTTT. Translation gives CASSLQQGARNSPLHF.

Worth noting for this clonotype: This sequence may be a read error, since a much larger clone differs from it by one base. The conserved phenylalanine or tryptophan is not found at the CDR3 terminus, so this likely reflects a read error. The chain recombines TRBV12-3 or TRBV12-4 with TRBJ1-6; D unresolved. V was shortened by 2 bases and J by 8 bases, with 4 bases between the two germline ends. The CDR3 length is 12 residues. Here the CDR3 DNA reads TGTGCCAGCAGTTTACCGTATTCACCCCTCCACGTT. Its translation is CASSLPYSPLHV.

About this clonotype: No conserved phenylalanine or tryptophan is present at the end of the CDR3, so a read error is the likely explanation. The chain has TRBV6-5 and TRBJ2-5, with 7 bases lining up with TRBD1. Looked up from germline, CDR1 is MNHEY and CDR2 is SVGAGI. The CDR3 is 16 amino acids. V was clipped by 6 bases and J by 10 bases; unmatched bases: 20. CDR3 protein: CASRTRRTGGQKIQYL. CDR3 sequence (DNA): TGTGCCAGCAGAACCAGAAGGACAGGCGGGCAGAAGATCCAGTACCTC.

This clonotype has ten or more counts. A much larger clone differs from this one at a single base, so this may be a read error. The chain joins TRBV5-5 to TRBJ2-2, with D uncertain. This CDR3 is 12 amino acids long. Germline V gene lookup returns CDR1 SGHKS and CDR2 YYEKEE (reference sequence). With 4 bases removed from V and 3 bases from J, the gap between germline ends came to 4 bases. This CDR3 reads CASSPHTGELFF. The CDR3 nucleotides read TGTGCCAGCAGCCCCCACACCGGGGAGCTGTTTTTT. Complete variable domain (other parts from reference TRBV5-5 and TRBJ2-2): DAGVTQSPTHLIKTRGQQVTLRCSPISGHKSVSWYQQVLGQGPQFIFQYYEKEERGRGNFPDRFSARQFPNYSSELNVNALLLGDSALYLCASSPHTGELFFGEGSRLTVL.

Of note for this clonotype: One junction end does not reproduce the germline sequence, and a read error may be involved. V gene TRBV11-2 combines with J gene TRBJ2-5, with no clear D. The CDR3 spans 12 residues. Germline-derived CDR1 and CDR2 are SGHAT and FQNNGV. CDR3 region: CASCLDKETQYF. CDR3 DNA sequence: TGTGCCAGCTGCTTAGATAAGGAGACCCAGTACTTC.

J is TRBJ2-1 and V is TRBV11-2; 7 bases match TRBD2. Germline lookup yields CDR1 SGHAT and CDR2 FQNNGV. With V trimmed by 1 base and J by 9 bases, 6 bases remained unmatched. CDR3 length equals 14 residues. The CDR3 region has the DNA TGTGCCAGCAGCTTAGTGCGGGAGTGCGGTGAGCAGTTCTTC. Amino acid sequence: CASSLVRECGEQFF.

Worth noting for this clonotype: One end of the junction does not line up with germline, which may come from a read error. The chain recombines TRBV5-1 with TRBJ1-5, with a tentative D call TRBD1 (5 bases). Germline CDR1 reads SGHRS; CDR2 reads YFSETQ. This CDR3 comprises 15 residues. The CDR3: CTSSQRPGGRQPQHF. In DNA, the CDR3 is TGCACCAGCAGCCAGCGGCCCGGGGGTCGGCAGCCCCAGCATTTT.

As regards this clonotype: The germline gene is not matched at one end of the junction; a read error may be the cause. The chain's CDR3 is CAISQTARSIGGKQFF. The CDR3 nucleotides are TGTGCCATCAGCCAAACTGCTCGAAGCATTGGCGGGAAGCAGTTCTTC. The chain uses TRBV4-2 and TRBJ2-1; possibly TRBD2 for D (6 bases). The CDR3 is made up of 16 amino acids. CDR1 LGHNA and CDR2 YNFKEQ come from the germline V gene.